The 31 T cell receptor beta chains below come from one sample, sequenced in a study of response to subunit inactivated influenza vaccine. MiXCR, applied by TCRdb to the RT-PCR reads, yields one record per CDR3 protein. The sample has 650,000 to 700,000 distinct CDR3 sequences, 15% to 17% seen once; the top ten hold roughly 12%. The sample in question was PBMCs from blood, obtained about 11 days after vaccination. The origin of the receptors is a man aged 50 or older who received an inactivated influenza vaccine.

The rearrangement uses TRBV15 and TRBJ2-3, with D hard to call. This CDR3 is 15 amino acids long. The germline CDR1 and CDR2 sequences are LNHNV and YYDKDF (reference sequence). Trimming shortened V by 6 bases and J by 2 bases, and 15 bases separated the two germline ends. The CDR3 sequence: CATRISPDLTDTQYF. CDR3 in DNA: TGTGCCACCAGAATTTCCCCGGACCTCACAGATACGCAGTATTTT.

V and J are TRBV2 and TRBJ1-1; no clear D. Germline V gives CDR1 SNHLY, CDR2 FYNNEI. The CDR3 has 14 residues. Trimming took 8 bases from V and 1 from J, leaving 14 bases between them. This CDR3 reads CASRHRGKNTEAFF. The CDR3 DNA is TGTGCCAGCCGACATCGAGGGAAGAACACTGAAGCTTTCTTT.

This clonotype was recorded a few times. A read error may account for a junction end that differs from germline. This rearrangement joins TRBV7-7 to TRBJ2-7; TRBD1 or TRBD2 may be the D gene (5 bases each). The CDR3 loop spans 15 amino acids. Per germline, CDR1 SSHAT and CDR2 FNYEAQ (reference sequence). As DNA, the CDR3 is TGTGCTAGCAGCGTAGGTCTGGGGGAAACCTACGAGCAGTACTTC. Translated, it gives CASSVGLGETYEQYF.

The V call is TRBV7-9, the J call TRBJ2-2; 8 positions match TRBD2. The CDR3 is 17 amino acids. With V trimmed by 3 bases and J by 4 bases, 10 bases remained unmatched. Germline lookup yields CDR1 SEHNR and CDR2 FQNEAQ (reference sequence). CDR3: CASSFAASGSSTGELFF. The CDR3 DNA reads TGTGCCAGCAGCTTCGCTGCCAGCGGGAGTTCCACCGGGGAGCTGTTTTTT.

The CDR3, as DNA: TGTGCCAGCAGTGTGGTGGGGGCTCAAGAGACCCAGTACTTC. It is translated as CASSVVGAQETQYF. The chain uses TRBV2 and TRBJ2-5; a weak D match, TRBD1 (6 bases). Germline CDR1 SNHLY, CDR2 FYNNEI. The CDR3 consists of 14 residues. Trimming took 4 bases from V and 2 from J, leaving 11 bases between them.

In this sample, this clonotype turned up many times. The chain recombines TRBV5-1 with TRBJ2-2; 9 bases are a match to TRBD2. The V gene end was trimmed by 1 base and the J gene end by 3 bases; junction bases not matched to a gene: 7. CDR3 size: 17 residues. The germline gives CDR1 SGHRS, CDR2 YFSETQ. The CDR3 nucleotides read TGCGCCAGCAGCTTGAGTCAGCGGGAGGTTGACACCGGGGAGCTGTTTTTT. Its translation: CASSLSQREVDTGELFF.

The chain couples TRBV4-3 to TRBJ2-7; 7 bases fit TRBD1. Germline V CDR1 and CDR2: LGHNA, YSLEER. The V and J ends lost 5 bases and 5 bases, in that order; junction bases with no gene match: 15. This CDR3 has 16 amino acids. The CDR3 loop reads CASSEGVPGGGHEQYF. The CDR3 coding sequence is TGCGCCAGCAGCGAGGGGGTGCCAGGGGGTGGCCACGAGCAGTACTTC.

This clonotype was seen a handful of times. The V and J genes are TRBV6-1 and TRBJ2-6; D not resolved. The CDR3 runs to 15 residues. Trimming stripped 2 bases from V and 2 bases from J, with 7 bases between. CDR1 and CDR2 from the germline V gene are MNHNS and SASEGT. CDR3 nucleotide sequence: TGTGCCAGCAGTGAATGGCGGCCTGGGGCCAACGTCCTGACTTTC. It translates to CASSEWRPGANVLTF.

CDR3 DNA sequence: TGTGCCAGCAGTTCCCGTACACCAGGACTCCGGGACAAGACTGGGGCCAACGTCCTGACTTTC. It codes for CASSSRTPGLRDKTGANVLTF. The J gene is TRBJ2-6, the V gene TRBV28, with D possibly TRBD1 on 6 matching bases. The germline gives CDR1 MDHEN, CDR2 SYDVKM. V dropped 4 bases and J dropped 2 bases, with 27 bases sitting between them. The CDR3 length is 21 residues.

The chain couples TRBV5-1 to TRBJ2-1, with D tentatively TRBD1 (6 bases). Between the trimmed V and J ends, which lost 6 bases and 3 bases, there was a span of 13 bases. The CDR3 has 14 residues. Germline CDR1 SGHRS, CDR2 YFSETQ. The CDR3 here is CASNSGGVYNEQFF. As DNA, the CDR3 is TGCGCCAGCAACTCTGGGGGCGTCTACAATGAGCAGTTCTTC.

This chain links TRBV5-6 with TRBJ2-7; D gene unclear. Between the trimmed V and J ends, which lost 5 bases and 0 bases, there was a span of 9 bases. CDR3 length: 13 amino acids. CDR1 is SGHDT, CDR2 YYEEEE, per germline. CDR3 nucleotides: TGTGCCAGCAGGGCTGGGAACTCCTACGAGCAGTACTTC. This encodes CASRAGNSYEQYF.

The rearrangement uses TRBV25-1 and TRBJ2-5; 7 bases map to TRBD1. Looked up from germline, CDR1 is MGHDK and CDR2 is SYGVNS. The CDR3 runs 14 residues. The trim removed 3 bases at V and 5 bases at J, leaving 6 bases unmatched. The CDR3 DNA follows: TGTGCCAGCAGTGAGACAGGGTACCGGGAGACCCAGTACTTC. It codes for CASSETGYRETQYF.

This sequence joins TRBV7-2 and TRBJ2-1; TRBD1 aligns across 8 bases. V was pared by 5 bases and J by 10 bases, with 10 bases of the junction left unmatched. CDR1 and CDR2 (germline): SGHTA, FQGNSA. The CDR3 spans 14 residues. The CDR3 sequence is CASSPSTGQGEQFF. The CDR3 DNA sequence: TGTGCCAGCAGCCCATCCACCGGACAGGGCGAGCAGTTCTTC. The entire variable domain, with the rest obtained from reference TRBV7-2 and TRBJ2-1, is as follows: GAGVSQSPSNKVTEKGKDVELRCDPISGHTALYWYRQSLGQGLEFLIYFQGNSAPDKSGLPSDRFSAERTGGSVSTLTIQRTQQEDSAVYLCASSPSTGQGEQFFGPGTRLTVL.

Here the CDR3 DNA reads TGTGCCAGCAGCTTAGCGACCACTCCCGAGCAGTACTTC. Translation: CASSLATTPEQYF. V is TRBV11-2 and J is TRBJ2-7; D is uncertain. Trimming removed 1 base from V and 6 bases from J, with 10 bases in between. CDR3 length: 13 residues. The germline gives CDR1 SGHAT, CDR2 FQNNGV.

At least ten counts were recorded for this clonotype. This chain links TRBV14 with TRBJ2-1; 7 bases are a match to TRBD1. From germline, CDR1 is SGHDN and CDR2 FVKESK. The length of the CDR3 is 17 residues. V lost 4 bases, J lost 0 bases, and 9 bases stayed unmatched. CDR3 in DNA: TGTGCCAGCAGCCCGCGACAGGGCTCGAGCTCCTACAATGAGCAGTTCTTC. Translating it yields CASSPRQGSSSYNEQFF.

This clonotype was observed a few times. This chain connects TRBV5-1 to TRBJ2-5; the D gene is possibly TRBD1 (6 bases). V was cut by 4 bases and J by 0 bases, with 16 bases left in between. Germline lookup yields CDR1 SGHRS and CDR2 YFSETQ. There are 16 residues in the CDR3. CDR3 DNA: TGCGCCAGCAGCATTGGACAGAATCCGTACCAAGAGACCCAGTACTTC. Residues: CASSIGQNPYQETQYF.

This chain joins TRBV4-3 and TRBJ2-7; 8 positions match TRBD1. CDR1 and CDR2 (germline): LGHNA, YSLEER. Trimming at V came to 3 bases and at J to 7 bases, leaving 8 bases not matched to a gene. The length of the CDR3 is 14 residues. CDR3 nucleotides: TGCGCCAGCAGCCAGGCAGGGGGCGCGGTGGAGCAGTACTTC. Its protein product is CASSQAGGAVEQYF.

The chain employs TRBV6-5 and TRBJ2-2, with 8 bases fitting TRBD1. The CDR3 runs 16 residues. With V trimmed by 4 bases and J by 6 bases, 10 bases remained unmatched. Germline CDR1 MNHEY, CDR2 SVGAGI. CDR3 coding DNA: TGTGCCAGCAGTTCGGGGTGGACAGGGTGGTCCGGGGAGCTGTTTTTT. Translated, it gives CASSSGWTGWSGELFF.

This clonotype was seen only a few times. This chain joins TRBV6-6 and TRBJ1-4; D ambiguous. In germline, CDR1 is MNHNY, CDR2 SVGAGI (reference sequence). The ends were cut back, 6 bases at V and 6 bases at J, with 5 bases in the middle. This CDR3 is built from 11 residues. CDR3 sequence: CASSSDEKLFF. DNA for the CDR3: TGTGCCAGCAGCTCCGATGAAAAACTGTTTTTT.

About this clonotype itself: The junction departs from the called germline gene at one end, perhaps through a read error. The chain uses TRBV12-3 or TRBV12-4 and TRBJ2-3; D tentatively reads TRBD1 or TRBD2 (6 bases each). The CDR3 length is 14 residues. The CDR3 DNA follows: TGTGCCAGCAGTTTAAAGACTAGGACAGATACGCACTATTTT. Residues: CASSLKTRTDTHYF.

This clonotype was found a few times. CDR3 residues: CASSSGGADNEQFF. For the CDR3, the DNA is TGTGCCAGCAGCTCCGGGGGGGCCGACAATGAGCAGTTCTTC. This sequence joins TRBV7-2 and TRBJ2-1, with 8 bases aligning to TRBD2. The junction had 4 bases not matched to a gene; V was cut back by 4 bases and J by 5 bases. The CDR3 loop spans 14 amino acids. CDR1 and CDR2 from the germline V gene are SGHTA and FQGNSA. Using reference TRBV7-2 and TRBJ2-1 for the parts outside the CDR3, the full variable domain is GAGVSQSPSNKVTEKGKDVELRCDPISGHTALYWYRQSLGQGLEFLIYFQGNSAPDKSGLPSDRFSAERTGGSVSTLTIQRTQQEDSAVYLCASSSGGADNEQFFGPGTRLTVL.

This clonotype was picked up a small number of times. The genes are TRBV12-3 or TRBV12-4 and TRBJ2-7; 9 positions agree with TRBD2. The CDR3 runs 17 residues. J was trimmed by 5 bases and V by 5 bases; bases with no gene match: 16. The CDR3: CASSPPPGGRVTHEQYF. The CDR3 nucleotides are TGTGCCAGCAGTCCACCCCCGGGCGGGAGGGTAACCCACGAGCAGTACTTC.

The chain uses TRBV7-9 and TRBJ2-1, with 7 bases aligning to TRBD1. The V gene end was trimmed by 3 bases and the J gene end by 4 bases; junction bases not matched to a gene: 6. Germline lookup yields CDR1 SEHNR and CDR2 FQNEAQ (reference sequence). The CDR3 runs 15 residues. The CDR3, as DNA: TGTGCCAGCAGCTTGGGACAGATCCAATACAATGAGCAGTTCTTC. Encoded protein: CASSLGQIQYNEQFF.

This clonotype was observed at least ten times. The J gene is TRBJ1-2, the V gene TRBV4-1; 9 nucleotides align to TRBD1. J gave up 4 bases and V 4 bases, and 4 bases lay outside the gene matches. The CDR3 extends over 14 amino acids. Germline lookup yields CDR1 MGHRA and CDR2 YSYEKL. The CDR3 DNA is TGCGCCAGCAGCCCGGGACAGGGAGGCTATGGCTACACCTTC. Amino acids: CASSPGQGGYGYTF.

The chain carries TRBV7-3 and TRBJ2-5; D is undetermined. The germline V gene has CDR1 SGHTA and CDR2 FQGTGA. The CDR3 length is 17 residues. Trimming took off 2 bases at V and 3 bases at J, with 19 bases between the two ends. The CDR3 DNA reads TGTGCCAGCAGCTTATTAGGGCTACCGGAGAAAAAAGAGACCCAGTACTTC. Protein product: CASSLLGLPEKKETQYF.

As to this clonotype: This may stem from a read error, because a much larger clone lies one nucleotide away. The V gene is TRBV7-7, the J gene TRBJ2-1, with TRBD2 matching 10 bases. Germline V gives CDR1 SSHAT, CDR2 FNYEAQ (reference sequence). This CDR3 contains 16 residues. The CDR3 is CASSLGEAGGGNVQFF. In DNA, the CDR3 is TGTGCCAGCAGCTTAGGAGAAGCGGGAGGGGGGAATGTGCAGTTCTTC.

There are a few counts of this clonotype. The rearrangement uses TRBV4-3 and TRBJ2-3; 7 bases agree with TRBD2. Germline-derived CDR1 and CDR2 are LGHNA and YSLEER. V dropped 5 bases and J dropped 8; count of bases not matched to a gene: 16. This CDR3 contains 16 residues. The DNA for the CDR3 is TGCGCCAGCAGCGCCGGGACTACGCCCGGATCGGGTACGCAGTATTTT. Translating it yields CASSAGTTPGSGTQYF.

Turning to this clonotype: One junction end disagrees with the germline gene, perhaps due to a read error. The V and J genes are TRBV28 and TRBJ2-1; D gene unclear. The CDR3 extends over 14 amino acids. From germline, CDR1 is MDHEN and CDR2 SYDVKM. The CDR3 sequence: CVSSFNIRDNEQFF. Written as DNA, the CDR3 is TGTGTCAGCAGTTTCAACATACGAGACAATGAGCAGTTCTTC.

The chain links TRBV7-9 to TRBJ1-4, with D unresolved. Germline V gives CDR1 SEHNR, CDR2 FQNEAQ (reference sequence). V lost 1 base and J 0 bases, leaving 9 bases between the germline ends. This CDR3 is 16 amino acids long. The CDR3 DNA sequence: TGTGCCAGCAGCTTAGGTCGATCAGCAACTAATGAAAAACTGTTTTTT. It is translated as CASSLGRSATNEKLFF.

The genes are TRBV15 and TRBJ1-4; TRBD1 might be the D (6 bases). The CDR3 consists of 15 residues. Germline CDR1 is LNHNV and CDR2 is YYDKDF (reference sequence). V was trimmed by 0 bases and J by 7 bases, leaving 12 bases between them. CDR3 amino acids: CATSRDRQGSEKLFF. Written as DNA, the CDR3 is TGTGCCACCAGCAGAGATAGGCAGGGGAGTGAAAAACTGTTTTTT.

The rearrangement links TRBV12-3 or TRBV12-4 to TRBJ2-1; no firm D call. There are 14 residues in the CDR3. Trimming took off 2 bases at V and 3 bases at J, with 8 bases between the two ends. The CDR3 sequence is CASSLTRVYNEQFF. CDR3 nucleotide sequence: TGTGCCAGCAGTTTAACCCGGGTCTACAATGAGCAGTTCTTC.